A single sample is the source of the 30 T cell receptor beta chains below, sequenced in a study of blood T cells in healthy people across ages (dated by TCRdb to 2013 to 2016). Library method: 5' RACE. The instrument given in TCRdb is Illumina HiSeq 2500. A second PCR of about 7 to 12 cycles was run with a J-beta primer mix and a sample-barcoded 5' primer. Clones were called with MiXCR by TCRdb after fastp trimmed the public reads at Q25, and only in-frame beta chains were retained. One record per CDR3 amino acid sequence lists the most common genes and DNA. The sample has about 680,000 distinct CDR3 sequences on record, 45% to 50% of them singletons. The top ten clones comprise around 32% of the sample. Sequenced: blood. The origin of the receptors is a woman in her fifties or sixties in good health.

This rearrangement joins TRBV4-2 to TRBJ1-2; maybe TRBD1 (5 bases). The CDR3 is 16 residues long. The ends were cut back, 0 bases at V and 5 bases at J, with 16 bases in the middle. The V gene's germline CDR1 is LGHNA and CDR2 YNFKEQ. The CDR3 loop reads CASSQDDRGAVYGYTF. The CDR3 region has the DNA TGTGCCAGCAGCCAAGATGATAGAGGGGCGGTGTATGGCTACACCTTC.

The rearrangement uses TRBV6-5 and TRBJ1-2, with 10 nucleotides matching TRBD1. The CDR3 loop spans 14 amino acids. V was pared by 6 bases and J by 5 bases, with 6 bases of the junction left unmatched. CDR1 and CDR2 (germline): MNHEY, SVGAGI. The CDR3 loop is CASRRADRGYGYTF. The CDR3 DNA reads as TGTGCCAGCAGACGCGCGGACAGGGGGTATGGCTACACCTTC.

The chain carries TRBV7-8 and TRBJ1-2; 7 bases fit TRBD1. CDR3 length: 14 amino acids. The V gene end was trimmed by 4 bases and the J gene end by 4 bases; junction bases not matched to a gene: 6. Looked up from germline, CDR1 is SGHVS and CDR2 is FQNEAQ. CDR3 amino acids: CASSSVGTVYGYTF. The CDR3 DNA is TGTGCCAGCAGCTCAGTCGGGACAGTCTATGGCTACACCTTC.

This clonotype was observed once. An end of the junction does not agree with germline; a read error may underlie this. This chain uses TRBV11-3 with TRBJ2-1, with TRBD2 identical over 8 bases. The CDR3 is 13 amino acids. CDR1 SGHNT and CDR2 YENEEA come from the germline V gene. In nucleotides, the CDR3 is TGTGCCGGCAGCTCGATCGAGGGGACTAGTCTGTTCTTC. Protein: CAGSSIEGTSLFF.

This clonotype was counted once. The chain is built from TRBV5-1 and TRBJ2-3, with D possibly TRBD1 on 7 matching bases. The germline V gene has CDR1 SGHRS and CDR2 YFSETQ. The germline V and J ends were trimmed by 4 bases and 0 bases, with 15 bases remaining between them. This CDR3 region has 16 residues. CDR3 amino acids: CASSPGDSLSTDTQYF. CDR3 DNA sequence: TGCGCCAGCAGCCCGGGGGACAGCTTAAGCACAGATACGCAGTATTTT.

This clonotype was recorded a few times. V and J are TRBV5-5 and TRBJ2-1; 12 bases agree with TRBD2. Germline CDR1 and CDR2: SGHKS and YYEKEE (reference sequence). CDR3 size: 15 residues. V was pared by 0 bases and J by 12 bases, with 7 bases of the junction left unmatched. This CDR3 is CASSLALAGGDGQFF. CDR3 nucleotides: TGTGCCAGCAGCTTGGCACTAGCGGGAGGAGATGGGCAGTTCTTC. Complete variable domain (other parts from reference TRBV5-5 and TRBJ2-1): DAGVTQSPTHLIKTRGQQVTLRCSPISGHKSVSWYQQVLGQGPQFIFQYYEKEERGRGNFPDRFSARQFPNYSSELNVNALLLGDSALYLCASSLALAGGDGQFFGPGTRLTVL.

This clonotype has just a few counts. V usage is TRBV6-2 or TRBV6-3 and J usage is TRBJ2-7; 9 nucleotides match TRBD2. Germline-derived CDR1 and CDR2 are MNHEY and SVGEGT. The junction had 4 bases not matched to a gene; V was cut back by 5 bases and J by 5 bases. The CDR3 totals 13 residues. The CDR3 spells CASSASGDHEQYF. For the CDR3, the DNA is TGTGCCAGCAGTGCTAGCGGGGACCACGAGCAGTACTTC.

V usage is TRBV7-3 and J usage is TRBJ2-1; 7 nucleotides agree with TRBD2. The end of the DNA fits TRBJ2-7 better, so the J call may be wrong. CDR1 is SGHTA and CDR2 is FQGTGA in the germline V gene. The CDR3 is 13 amino acids. The CDR3, as DNA: TGTGCCAGCAGCTTATTGCGGGAGAATGAGCAGTACTTC. This codes for CASSLLRENEQYF.

There are a few counts of this clonotype. V gene TRBV20-1 combines with J gene TRBJ2-7; D may be TRBD1 (6 bases). Germline V gene sequence: CDR1 DFQATT, CDR2 SNEGSKA (reference sequence). Trimming removed 5 bases from V and 0 bases from J, with 17 bases in between. The CDR3 is 15 residues long. Here the CDR3 DNA reads TGCAGTGCTCCCCCGGGACAAAGGTACTCCTACGAGCAGTACTTC. It yields the protein CSAPPGQRYSYEQYF.

The chain carries TRBV25-1 and TRBJ2-4, with D perhaps given as TRBD1 or TRBD2 (5 bases each). CDR1 MGHDK and CDR2 SYGVNS come from the germline V gene. V was trimmed by 2 bases and J by 15 bases, leaving 17 bases between them. The CDR3 loop spans 13 amino acids. The CDR3 bases are TGTGCCAGCAGTGAACCTTGGGACGTTGTGGTGTACTTC. It specifies CASSEPWDVVVYF.

This clonotype was found a few times. The V gene is TRBV10-3, the J gene TRBJ2-5; 10 bases line up with TRBD2. Trimming took 5 bases from V and 4 from J; bases not matched to a gene: 4. There are 14 residues in the CDR3. From germline, CDR1 is ENHRY and CDR2 SYGVKD. CDR3 DNA: TGTGCCATCAGTAGTCTAGCGGGAGTAGAGACCCAGTACTTC. Its translation: CAISSLAGVETQYF.

This clonotype was seen a few times. The chain carries TRBV7-2 and TRBJ1-2, with 8 bases fitting TRBD1. Unmatched junction bases numbered 8, after V lost 3 bases and J lost 5 bases. Germline V gives CDR1 SGHTA, CDR2 FQGNSA. The CDR3 is made up of 15 amino acids. CDR3 protein: CASSFGQGSTYGYTF. The CDR3 bases are TGTGCCAGCAGCTTTGGACAGGGCTCCACTTATGGCTACACCTTC. Full variable domain (remainder filled in from reference TRBV7-2 and TRBJ1-2): GAGVSQSPSNKVTEKGKDVELRCDPISGHTALYWYRQSLGQGLEFLIYFQGNSAPDKSGLPSDRFSAERTGGSVSTLTIQRTQQEDSAVYLCASSFGQGSTYGYTFGSGTRLTVV.

V and J are TRBV4-2 and TRBJ2-3, with D perhaps given as TRBD1 or TRBD2 (5 bases each). V shed 1 base and J shed 7 bases, with 12 bases lying between them. Germline assignment: CDR1 LGHNA and CDR2 YNFKEQ. The CDR3 is made up of 14 amino acids. Written as DNA, the CDR3 is TGTGCCAGCAGCCAAGGGGGGACGCTTTATACGCAGTATTTT. Its protein product is CASSQGGTLYTQYF.

The chain couples TRBV13 to TRBJ2-4; no definite D call. The end of the DNA fits TRBJ2-7 better, so the J call may be wrong. Germline CDR1 PRHDT, CDR2 FYEKMQ (reference sequence). The CDR3 has 14 residues. The CDR3 here is CASSLGLVENEQYF. The CDR3 DNA reads TGTGCCAGCAGCTTAGGGCTAGTCGAGAACGAGCAGTACTTC.

A few counts support this clonotype. The J gene is TRBJ2-4, the V gene TRBV29-1; maybe TRBD2 (5 bases). Trimming left V 3 bases short and J 6 bases short, with 9 bases between. The CDR3 totals 12 residues. The germline gives CDR1 SQVTM, CDR2 ANQGSEA. The CDR3 DNA is TGCAGCGTTGAGAGGGCTGGAAACATTCAGTACTTC. This gives the protein CSVERAGNIQYF.

Written as DNA, the CDR3 is TGCGCCAGCAGCGCCCAGGGTGGACGTAAGGCCAATGAGCAGTTCTTC. It is translated as CASSAQGGRKANEQFF. This chain connects TRBV5-1 to TRBJ2-1, with a weak D call TRBD1 (5 bases). The CDR3 sequence is 16 residues long. Germline CDR1 SGHRS, CDR2 YFSETQ. V lost 4 bases, J lost 6 bases, and 20 bases lay in between.

This clonotype turned up a few times. This sequence joins TRBV6-2 or TRBV6-3 and TRBJ2-5; D unclear. Germline V CDR1 and CDR2: MNHEY, SVGEGT. The CDR3 loop spans 12 amino acids. The V and J ends lost 6 bases and 5 bases respectively, with 10 bases between them. CDR3 nucleotide sequence: TGTGCCAGCAGGGAAGATTCGGAGACCCAGTACTTC. Its translation: CASREDSETQYF.

This clonotype was observed a handful of times. The chain recombines TRBV10-3 with TRBJ2-7, with 8 bases matching TRBD1. Germline CDR1 is ENHRY and CDR2 is SYGVKD. The CDR3 runs 13 residues. Germline trimming cut 10 bases from V and 6 bases from J; bases unmatched to any gene: 11. The CDR3 bases are TGTGCCACGTCCTCCGACAGGGGTAGCGAGCAGTACTTC. Translation: CATSSDRGSEQYF.

This clonotype has only a few counts. The CDR3: CASSQSGRVYNEQFF. CDR3 nucleotide sequence: TGTGCCAGCAGCCAAAGCGGGAGGGTATACAATGAGCAGTTCTTC. The chain employs TRBV3-1 and TRBJ2-1, with 10 bases lining up with TRBD2. Trimming took 2 bases from V and 4 from J; bases not matched to a gene: 2. This CDR3 is 15 amino acids long. In germline, CDR1 is LGHDT, CDR2 YNNKEL (reference sequence).

The rearrangement uses TRBV4-1 and TRBJ2-4; D could derive from TRBD1 or TRBD2 (5 bases each). The CDR3 is 18 residues long. Trimming took 5 bases from V and 0 from J, leaving 20 bases between them. Germline V CDR1 and CDR2: MGHRA, YSYEKL. Here the CDR3 DNA reads TGCGCCAGCAGCTCACTCGGGACCCAATCTCTAGCCAAAAACATTCAGTACTTC. Translated, it gives CASSSLGTQSLAKNIQYF.

The chain joins TRBV29-1 to TRBJ2-5; D unresolved. The CDR3 is made up of 13 amino acids. V was trimmed by 2 bases and J by 11 bases, leaving 18 bases between them. CDR1 is SQVTM and CDR2 is ANQGSEA in the germline V gene. The CDR3 DNA follows: TGCAGCGTTGAAACTACAGCAGACAATGAGCAGTACTTC. The encoded protein is CSVETTADNEQYF.

The chain has TRBV27 and TRBJ2-1; D is ambiguous. CDR3 length: 13 amino acids. Germline V CDR1 and CDR2: MNHEY, SMNVEV (reference sequence). Trimming cost V 6 bases and J 4 bases, with 10 bases left between them. CDR3 sequence (DNA): TGTGCCAGCAGACCCAACGGTTACAATGAGCAGTTCTTC. It is translated as CASRPNGYNEQFF.

This clonotype was observed a handful of times. The rearrangement joins TRBV30 to TRBJ2-1, with 8 bases aligning to TRBD2. Trimming took 7 bases from V and 13 from J; bases not matched to a gene: 9. Germline lookup yields CDR1 GTSNPN and CDR2 SVGIG (reference sequence). This CDR3 is 11 amino acids long. The CDR3: CAFSSGWNQFF. The DNA for the CDR3 is TGTGCCTTCTCTAGCGGGTGGAATCAGTTCTTC.

In this sample, this clonotype turned up a few times. V gene TRBV27 combines with J gene TRBJ2-7; weak D call: TRBD2 (5 bases). The tail of the sequence fits TRBJ2-5 better, so the J call may be wrong. Germline V lookup: CDR1 MNHEY, CDR2 SMNVEV (reference sequence). The CDR3 is 12 residues long. The CDR3 DNA reads as TGTGCCAGCAGTCCCGCCCGGGGGACCCAGTACTTC. Translating gives CASSPARGTQYF.

V and J are TRBV6-2 or TRBV6-3 and TRBJ1-5; D uncertain. CDR3 length: 13 amino acids. CDR1 and CDR2 (germline): MNHEY, SVGEGT. The V gene lost 7 bases and the J gene lost 0 bases, with 7 bases spanning the gap. For the CDR3, the DNA is TGTGCCAGCAAAGACGTTAGCAATCAGCCCCAGCATTTT. It specifies CASKDVSNQPQHF.

This chain connects TRBV29-1 to TRBJ1-1; D is uncertain. Trimming took 4 bases from V and 1 from J, leaving 10 bases between them. CDR3 length: 13 amino acids. CDR1 is SQVTM, CDR2 ANQGSEA, per germline. The CDR3 is CSVGEGTNTEAFF. The CDR3 DNA follows: TGCAGCGTTGGTGAGGGAACGAACACTGAAGCTTTCTTT.

V and J are TRBV5-6 and TRBJ2-7; D might be TRBD2 (5 bases). The CDR3 extends over 15 amino acids. Trimming stripped 1 base from V and 2 bases from J, with 13 bases between. Looked up from germline, CDR1 is SGHDT and CDR2 is YYEEEE. The CDR3 coding sequence is TGTGCCAGCAGCTTGTCAGGTGGGAGAGCCTACGAGCAGTACTTC. Translated: CASSLSGGRAYEQYF. Looking up the rest from reference TRBV5-6 and TRBJ2-7 gives the full variable domain: DAGVTQSPTHLIKTRGQQVTLRCSPKSGHDTVSWYQQALGQGPQFIFQYYEEEERQRGNFPDRFSGHQFPNYSSELNVNALLLGDSALYLCASSLSGGRAYEQYFGPGTRLTVT.

The rearrangement uses TRBV20-1 and TRBJ2-1, with TRBD2 identical over 8 bases. The CDR3 extends over 15 amino acids. The germline V gene encodes CDR1 DFQATT and CDR2 SNEGSKA (reference sequence). Trimming removed 3 bases from V and 6 bases from J; junction bases left unmatched: 10. The CDR3 sequence: CSASGGTSSRNEQFF. CDR3 bases: TGCAGTGCTAGTGGGGGGACTAGTAGCCGCAATGAGCAGTTCTTC.

Turning to this clonotype: At one end the junction does not follow the germline gene, possibly because of a read error. The chain combines TRBV5-6 with TRBJ2-1; maybe TRBD2 (6 bases). The germline CDR1 and CDR2 sequences are SGHDT and YYEEEE. CDR3 length: 14 amino acids. CDR3 region: CASSLGGKGNEQFF. The CDR3, as DNA: TGTGCCAGCAGTTTGGGGGGTAAAGGCAATGAGCAGTTCTTC.

This clonotype was counted only a few times. V usage is TRBV9 and J usage is TRBJ2-1, with a possible D match to TRBD2 (7 bases). The V gene's germline CDR1 is SGDLS and CDR2 YYNGEE. The CDR3 length is 16 residues. V was cut by 1 base and J by 3 bases, with 14 bases left in between. CDR3 residues: CASSVKVGGGYNEQFF. The CDR3 nucleotides are TGTGCCAGCAGCGTAAAGGTGGGAGGGGGCTACAATGAGCAGTTCTTC.